One and the same sample provided the 7 T cell receptor beta chains below, sequenced in a study of cytomegalovirus exposure and HLA in healthy donors. Sequenced by immunoSEQ multiplex PCR; TCRdb stores in-frame clones only, minus some. Of over 130,000 clones in the sample, approximately 86% were seen once. Input material: PBMCs. The source of these receptors is a man younger than 35 in good health and CMV-seropositive.

The V and J genes are TRBV6-1 and TRBJ2-3; D may be TRBD1 (6 bases). In germline, CDR1 is MNHNS, CDR2 SASEGT. This CDR3 region has 14 residues. V was shortened by 7 bases and J by 1 base, with 12 bases between the two germline ends. In DNA, the CDR3 is TGTGCCAGCAAGGACAGCCTTGGCACAGATACGCAGTATTTT. It is translated as CASKDSLGTDTQYF.

This chain joins TRBV6-1 and TRBJ1-2; D is uncertain. Trimming removed 6 bases from V and 4 bases from J, with 12 bases in between. CDR1 is MNHNS, CDR2 SASEGT, per germline. The CDR3 sequence is 13 residues long. The CDR3 here is CASSPDGAYGYTF. The CDR3 DNA follows: TGTGCCAGCAGCCCCGACGGAGCCTATGGCTACACCTTC.

V and J are TRBV27 and TRBJ2-7, with a possible D match to TRBD1 (6 bases). Germline V CDR1 and CDR2: MNHEY, SMNVEV (reference sequence). The CDR3 is 13 amino acids. Trimming removed 7 bases from V and 1 base from J, with 11 bases in between. The CDR3: CASTSDRSYEQYF. The DNA of the CDR3 is TGTGCCAGCACTTCCGACAGGTCCTACGAGCAGTACTTC.

The rearrangement links TRBV7-6 to TRBJ2-3; D perhaps matches TRBD2 (5 bases). Trimming took off 2 bases at V and 5 bases at J, with 14 bases between the two ends. CDR3 length: 15 amino acids. CDR1 is SGHVS, CDR2 FNYEAQ, per germline. The CDR3 is CASSLTGRPGDTQYF. The DNA of the CDR3 is TGTGCCAGCAGCTTAACGGGGAGACCGGGAGATACGCAGTATTTT.

This clone showed up just a few times. The genes are TRBV6-1 and TRBJ2-7; 10 bases map to TRBD2. The ends lost 2 bases at V and 2 bases at J; junction bases unmatched: 3. The germline V gene has CDR1 MNHNS and CDR2 SASEGT. There are 15 residues in the CDR3. CDR3 protein: CASSERLAGAYEQYF. The CDR3 bases are TGTGCCAGCAGTGAAAGGCTAGCGGGAGCCTACGAGCAGTACTTC.

The chain carries TRBV4-2 and TRBJ2-1, with 8 bases lining up with TRBD1. CDR3 length: 15 amino acids. CDR1 is LGHNA and CDR2 is YNFKEQ in the germline V gene. The V gene end was trimmed by 2 bases and the J gene end by 7 bases; junction bases not matched to a gene: 7. The CDR3 reads CASSQPGQVKNEQFF. The CDR3 region has the DNA TGTGCCAGCAGCCAACCGGGACAGGTGAAAAATGAGCAGTTCTTC.

This chain links TRBV19 with TRBJ2-7, with 7 bases aligning to TRBD1. The CDR3 is made up of 14 amino acids. In germline, CDR1 is LNHDA, CDR2 SQIVND (reference sequence). The V segment lost 4 bases and the J segment 4 bases; nucleotides outside the gene matches: 7. The CDR3 sequence is CASSKGQRGYEQYF. CDR3 coding DNA: TGTGCCAGTAGTAAGGGACAGCGCGGGTACGAGCAGTACTTC.